These 23 T cell receptor beta chains came from one sample sequenced in a study of blood T cell repertoires in COVID-19. Some clones are missing from TCRdb's copy, which holds only in-frame ones; the method was immunoSEQ multiplex PCR. The sample includes 150,000 to 180,000 clones, 84% of them seen just once. Sequences were obtained from PBMCs or T cells enriched from blood (not recorded which). The receptor source for this set is a man aged 50 or older who had recovered from COVID-19.

This chain joins TRBV19 and TRBJ2-3, with 13 bases that match TRBD2. The trim removed 4 bases at V and 2 bases at J, leaving 6 bases unmatched. The CDR3 has 17 residues. Germline assignment: CDR1 LNHDA and CDR2 SQIVND (reference sequence). The CDR3, as DNA: TGTGCCAGTAGTACCAGACTAGCGGGGGGACACACAGATACGCAGTATTTT. It is translated as CASSTRLAGGHTDTQYF.

The J gene is TRBJ2-3, the V gene TRBV9; 11 nucleotides align to TRBD2. Germline CDR1 is SGDLS and CDR2 is YYNGEE. The CDR3 is 14 amino acids. The V and J ends lost 4 bases and 7 bases, in that order; junction bases with no gene match: 5. The CDR3 reads CASSSRTSGHTQYF. The CDR3 DNA is TGTGCCAGCAGCTCCAGGACTAGCGGGCATACGCAGTATTTT.

The gene calls are TRBV6-1 and TRBJ2-7; tentatively, D is TRBD1 (6 bases). The CDR3 has 15 amino acids. Looked up from germline, CDR1 is MNHNS and CDR2 is SASEGT. The ends were cut back, 1 base at V and 2 bases at J, with 12 bases in the middle. The CDR3 nucleotides are TGTGCCAGCAGTGAAGAGGGTCACAGGGCCTACGAGCAGTACTTC. Protein product: CASSEEGHRAYEQYF.

The chain has TRBV27 and TRBJ1-1; no clear D. V was trimmed by 5 bases and J by 3 bases, leaving 10 bases between them. The CDR3 consists of 13 residues. Germline CDR1 reads MNHEY; CDR2 reads SMNVEV (reference sequence). The CDR3 is CASSPSVHTEAFF. The CDR3 bases are TGTGCCAGCAGTCCCAGTGTTCACACTGAAGCTTTCTTT.

J is TRBJ2-7 and V is TRBV30; TRBD2 might be the D (5 bases). The CDR3 extends over 12 amino acids. V was cut by 5 bases and J by 3 bases, with 11 bases left in between. The germline CDR1 and CDR2 sequences are GTSNPN and SVGIG (reference sequence). This chain's CDR3 is CAWDKGVYEQYF. The CDR3 nucleotides read TGTGCCTGGGACAAGGGAGTCTACGAGCAGTACTTC.

This chain uses TRBV14 with TRBJ1-5; no definite D call. This CDR3 is built from 13 residues. V lost 1 base, J lost 7 bases, and 8 bases lay in between. Per the germline V gene, CDR1 is SGHDN and CDR2 is FVKESK. Here the CDR3 DNA reads TGTGCCAGCAGCCAAGGGCAGGCCCAGCCCCAGCATTTT. Its translation is CASSQGQAQPQHF.

This chain connects TRBV27 to TRBJ2-5; TRBD2 matches 7 bases. CDR1 MNHEY and CDR2 SMNVEV come from the germline V gene (reference sequence). Trimming at V came to 6 bases and at J to 5 bases, leaving 9 bases not matched to a gene. The CDR3 length is 14 residues. This CDR3 reads CASRSWGGVETQYF. The CDR3 DNA sequence: TGTGCCAGCAGGTCCTGGGGGGGGGTGGAGACCCAGTACTTC.

The chain is built from TRBV12-3 or TRBV12-4 and TRBJ2-1; the D gene is possibly TRBD2 (5 bases). CDR3 length equals 13 residues. With 6 bases removed from V and 3 bases from J, the gap between germline ends came to 9 bases. The CDR3 loop is CASRAGGYNEQFF. CDR3 DNA: TGTGCCAGCAGGGCGGGCGGCTACAATGAGCAGTTCTTC.

About this clone: This specimen includes other DNA sequences encoding the same CDR3. This chain uses TRBV19 with TRBJ1-4, with 7 bases aligning to TRBD1. The germline V gene has CDR1 LNHDA and CDR2 SQIVND (reference sequence). The CDR3 length is 15 residues. Losses at the gene ends were 6 bases for V and 0 bases for J; bases not matched to a gene: 4. CDR3 residues: CASSGTAATNEKLFF. The CDR3 DNA follows: TGTGCCAGTAGCGGGACAGCAGCAACTAATGAAAAACTGTTTTTT.

V is TRBV4-1 and J is TRBJ2-1; 12 bases are a match to TRBD2. Germline CDR1 and CDR2: MGHRA and YSYEKL. The V and J ends lost 1 base and 12 bases, in that order; junction bases with no gene match: 1. The length of the CDR3 is 13 residues. The CDR3 sequence is CASSQVLAGGQFF. DNA for the CDR3: TGCGCCAGCAGCCAAGTACTAGCGGGGGGGCAGTTCTTC.

DNA of the CDR3: TGTGCCATCAGACAGGGTAGCAATCAGCCCCAGCATTTT. Protein product: CAIRQGSNQPQHF. The chain carries TRBV10-3 and TRBJ1-5; TRBD1 might be the D (6 bases). In germline, CDR1 is ENHRY, CDR2 SYGVKD. This CDR3 has 13 residues. The ends were cut back, 6 bases at V and 0 bases at J, with 6 bases in the middle.

This clone was observed a single time. V and J are TRBV7-9 and TRBJ1-6; tentatively, D is TRBD1 (6 bases). The germline V and J ends were trimmed by 6 bases and 7 bases, with 13 bases remaining between them. Germline V gives CDR1 SEHNR, CDR2 FQNEAQ (reference sequence). CDR3 length equals 14 residues. The CDR3 nucleotides are TGTGCCAGCAGGCAACAGGGAAAAAATTCACCCCTCCACTTT. Translated: CASRQQGKNSPLHF.

A remark on this clone: The junction departs from germline at one end; a sequencing error may be responsible. The rearrangement uses TRBV5-4 and TRBJ2-5, with D possibly being TRBD1 (7 bases). The CDR3 contains 13 residues. Germline V gene lookup returns CDR1 SGHNT and CDR2 YYREEE (reference sequence). The CDR3: CASSLNFRDREDF. The DNA for the CDR3 is TGTGCCAGCAGCTTGAATTTCCGTGACAGGGAGGACTTC.

This clone came up a few times. CDR3 nucleotide sequence: TGCGCCAGCAGCTTGACAGGCTCCTACGAGCAGTACTTC. Translated, it gives CASSLTGSYEQYF. This chain links TRBV5-1 with TRBJ2-7; D may be TRBD1 (5 bases). Trimming removed 1 base from V and 0 bases from J, with 5 bases in between. This CDR3 is 13 amino acids long. CDR1 and CDR2 (germline): SGHRS, YFSETQ.

This clone was found once. The chain is built from TRBV6-5 and TRBJ1-6; D not certain. Per germline, CDR1 MNHEY and CDR2 SVGAGI. The V end lost 3 bases, the J end lost 7 bases, and 7 bases lay between the germline ends. The CDR3 is 13 residues long. In DNA form, the CDR3 reads TGTGCCAGCAGTTATCAACAGAATTCACCCCTCCACTTT. It encodes CASSYQQNSPLHF.

The CDR3 loop reads CASSSRGWVPGDEQYF. The CDR3 DNA reads as TGTGCCAGCAGCTCCCGGGGGTGGGTACCGGGGGACGAGCAGTACTTC. This chain uses TRBV5-6 with TRBJ2-7; TRBD2 might be the D (6 bases). This CDR3 region has 16 residues. V was trimmed by 3 bases and J by 5 bases, leaving 21 bases between them. CDR1 and CDR2 from the germline V gene are SGHDT and YYEEEE.

Only a few counts were recorded for this clone. V usage is TRBV3-1 (or the pseudogene TRBV3-2) and J usage is TRBJ1-5; 9 bases are shared with TRBD1. Germline V CDR1 and CDR2: LGHDT, YNNKEL (reference sequence). V lost 3 bases to trimming and J lost 7 bases; unmatched junction nucleotides: 7. This CDR3 has 15 amino acids. CDR3 nucleotide sequence: TGTGCCAGCAGCCACTGGGGACAGGGCGTCCAGCCCCAGCATTTT. Its translation: CASSHWGQGVQPQHF.

Details on this clone: Different DNA sequences within this sample yield the same CDR3. The rearrangement uses TRBV19 and TRBJ2-7; TRBD1 matches at 11 bases. The trim removed 5 bases at V and 7 bases at J, leaving 10 bases unmatched. Germline loops: CDR1 LNHDA, CDR2 SQIVND (reference sequence). The CDR3 extends over 15 amino acids. CDR3 amino acids: CASSPRDRGSLEQYF. The CDR3 DNA is TGTGCCAGTAGTCCCCGGGACAGGGGGTCGTTAGAGCAGTACTTC.

The genes are TRBV6-1 and TRBJ2-7, with 9 bases aligning to TRBD2. J gave up 2 bases and V 2 bases, and 4 bases lay outside the gene matches. The CDR3 sequence is 15 residues long. Germline CDR1 MNHNS, CDR2 SASEGT. The CDR3 region is CASSEIGGGAYEQYF. Here the CDR3 DNA reads TGTGCCAGCAGTGAAATAGGCGGGGGGGCCTACGAGCAGTACTTC.

This chain uses TRBV30 with TRBJ1-2, with D possibly being TRBD1 (6 bases). CDR1 is GTSNPN, CDR2 SVGIG, per germline (reference sequence). Trimming took off 0 bases at V and 4 bases at J, with 18 bases between the two ends. The CDR3 totals 16 residues. CDR3 sequence (DNA): TGTGCCTGGAGTGTACAGTTGGCAGGGGCTCGCTATGGCTACACCTTC. Translated, it gives CAWSVQLAGARYGYTF.

This clone was detected only a few times. The V gene is TRBV30, the J gene TRBJ2-2; no clear D gene. The CDR3 contains 13 residues. Germline V gives CDR1 GTSNPN, CDR2 SVGIG (reference sequence). The V and J ends lost 0 bases and 4 bases respectively, with 6 bases between them. CDR3 nucleotides: TGTGCCTGGAGTGTACAGCTCACCGGGGAGCTGTTTTTT. Protein product: CAWSVQLTGELFF.

The rearrangement uses TRBV7-5 and TRBJ2-7; the table's D call of TRBD2 was not tested on the DNA. TRBV7-5 is a listed pseudogene. The CDR3 has 16 residues. In DNA, the CDR3 is TGTGCCAGAAGCTTAGCGCTAGCCCGGACGACCTACGAGCAGTACTTC. Its translation is CARSLALARTTYEQYF.

The chain has TRBV5-1 and TRBJ2-1, with 13 bases that match TRBD2. The V and J ends lost 0 bases and 12 bases, in that order; junction bases with no gene match: 9. The CDR3 length is 16 residues. Germline CDR1 and CDR2: SGHRS and YFSETQ. In nucleotides, the CDR3 is TGCGCCAGCAGCTTGGATGGGGGGACTAGCGGGGTCGTGCAGTTCTTC. Its protein is CASSLDGGTSGVVQFF.